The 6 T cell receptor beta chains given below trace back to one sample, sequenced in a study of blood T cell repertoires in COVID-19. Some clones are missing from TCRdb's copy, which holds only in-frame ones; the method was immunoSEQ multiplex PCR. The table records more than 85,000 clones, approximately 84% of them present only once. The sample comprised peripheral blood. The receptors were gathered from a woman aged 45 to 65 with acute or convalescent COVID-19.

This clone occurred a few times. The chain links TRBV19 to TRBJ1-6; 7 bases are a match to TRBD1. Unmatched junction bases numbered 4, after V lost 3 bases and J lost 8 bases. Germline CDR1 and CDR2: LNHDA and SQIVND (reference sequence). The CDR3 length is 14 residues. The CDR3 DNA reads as TGTGCCAGTAGTATCACAGGGGCTCATTCACCCCTCCACTTT. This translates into CASSITGAHSPLHF.

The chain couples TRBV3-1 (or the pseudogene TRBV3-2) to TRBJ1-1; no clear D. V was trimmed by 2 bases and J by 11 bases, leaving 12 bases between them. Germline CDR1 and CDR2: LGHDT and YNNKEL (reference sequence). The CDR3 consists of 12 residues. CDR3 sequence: CASSQSGPRAFF. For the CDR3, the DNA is TGTGCCAGCAGCCAATCTGGCCCGAGGGCTTTCTTT.

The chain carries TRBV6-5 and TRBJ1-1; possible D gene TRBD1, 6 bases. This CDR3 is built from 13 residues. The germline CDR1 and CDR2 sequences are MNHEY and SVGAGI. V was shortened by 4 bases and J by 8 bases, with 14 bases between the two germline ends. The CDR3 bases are TGTGCCAGCAGTTTTACACAGGGTTCCGAAGCTTTCTTT. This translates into CASSFTQGSEAFF.

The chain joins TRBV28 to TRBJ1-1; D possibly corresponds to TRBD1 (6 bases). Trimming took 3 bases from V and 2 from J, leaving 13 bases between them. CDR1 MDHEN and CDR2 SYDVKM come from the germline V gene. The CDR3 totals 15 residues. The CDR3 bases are TGTGCCAGCAGTTTGTTCCAGGGGACCAACACTGAAGCTTTCTTT. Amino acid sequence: CASSLFQGTNTEAFF.

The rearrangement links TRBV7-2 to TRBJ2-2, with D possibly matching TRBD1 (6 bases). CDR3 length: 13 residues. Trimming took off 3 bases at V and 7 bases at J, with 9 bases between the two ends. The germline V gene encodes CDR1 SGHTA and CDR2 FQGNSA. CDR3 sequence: CASSFTGIGELFF. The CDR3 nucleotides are TGTGCCAGCAGCTTTACAGGGATCGGGGAGCTGTTTTTT.

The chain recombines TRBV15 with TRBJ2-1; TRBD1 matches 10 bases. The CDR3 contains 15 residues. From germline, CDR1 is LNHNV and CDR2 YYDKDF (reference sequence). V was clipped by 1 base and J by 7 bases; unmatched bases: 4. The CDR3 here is CATSRGRDRGNEQFF. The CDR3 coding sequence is TGTGCCACCAGCAGAGGAAGGGACAGGGGAAATGAGCAGTTCTTC.